The rows below give T cell receptor beta chains drawn from one sample of a study of T-cell reconstitution after alpha-beta-depleted transplantation in children. TCRdb re-called the PCR reads through MiXCR, storing one row per CDR3 protein. The table has 75,000 to 100,000 distinct CDR3 sequences, roughly 7.7% seen once. The sequencing used PBMCs from the stem cell graft donor, collected from the stem cell graft. The source of these receptors is a human donor who donated a stem cell graft to a child with congenital amegakaryocytic thrombocytopenia. The conserved cysteine and the conserved F or W are not part of the CDR3 here.

cdr3_length j_call v_call cdr3_aa
16 TRBJ2-3 TRBV4-2 ASSQAPSGRAGTDTQY
11 TRBJ1-2 TRBV25-1 ASSNDRAYGYT
11 TRBJ2-2 TRBV12-3/TRBV12-4 ASSFRGTGELF
13 TRBJ2-2 TRBV5-1 ASSSLAGGTGELF
12 TRBJ2-1 TRBV11-2 ASSLDPTWNEQF
14 TRBJ2-5 TRBV5-1 ASSFSGTSGRETQY
12 TRBJ1-5 TRBV6-1 ASSTAGGNQPQH
16 TRBJ2-3 TRBV3-1 ASSPRYPSGGVTDTQY
13 TRBJ2-1 TRBV20-1 SASSSRGGYNEQF
17 TRBJ1-5 TRBV7-8 ASSLSGIGLRSPNQPQH
11 TRBJ1-5 TRBV6-1 ASSGTGFQPQH
10 TRBJ2-7 TRBV29-1 SVGTSGSMSY
14 TRBJ2-3 TRBV20-1 SARPGGTSGRDTQY
15 TRBJ1-5 TRBV20-1 SASMGSGVGSNQPQH
15 TRBJ1-5 TRBV20-1 SAFVGQGVIGDQPQH
13 TRBJ2-4 TRBV11-2 ASSSLRRAKNIQY
13 TRBJ1-2 TRBV20-1 SARRAETADYGYT
13 TRBJ2-1 TRBV7-2 ASSLESGRYNEQF
14 TRBJ1-2 TRBV18 ASSPNPTDRGNGYT
13 TRBJ2-5 TRBV28 ASGPGTRGLETQY
14 TRBJ2-1 TRBV7-6 AISSLTSGLYNEQF
13 TRBJ2-3 TRBV7-2 ASRAPGQKRDTQY
12 TRBJ2-7 TRBV7-2 ASRNRGTSYEQY
14 TRBJ1-6 TRBV24-1 ATSDAHEGKRSPLH
13 TRBJ2-2 TRBV15 ATSDREDNTGELF
12 TRBJ1-1 TRBV5-1 ASSTGTVNTEAF
10 TRBJ2-3 TRBV11-2 ASSPGGPGWY
12 TRBJ2-7 TRBV9 ASSLYGDRGEQY
14 TRBJ2-5 TRBV20-1 SARDLTDSLQETQY
12 TRBJ2-5 TRBV7-2 ASSLVYGQETQY
12 TRBJ1-6 TRBV5-1 ASSSRQGASPLH
12 TRBJ2-5 TRBV18 ASSPGQEQETQY
12 TRBJ2-7 TRBV7-2 ASSLTALSYEQY
12 TRBJ2-1 TRBV7-3 ASSPIAGLNEQF
16 TRBJ2-1 TRBV12-3/TRBV12-4 ASSPRTSGGYIYNEQF
13 TRBJ1-3 TRBV3-1 ASSQGETRGNTIY
15 TRBJ2-1 TRBV5-1 ASSPGLAGGTGNEQF
12 TRBJ1-1 TRBV20-1 SARDGLDSREAF
14 TRBJ2-7 TRBV7-9 ASSLGDSYFLYEQY
13 TRBJ2-7 TRBV4-2 ASSQGSGGAREQY
12 TRBJ1-3 TRBV5-5 ASSYSASVNTIY
11 TRBJ2-5 TRBV30 AWSVRVRETQY
12 TRBJ2-1 TRBV12-3/TRBV12-4 ASSEETGGHEQF
11 TRBJ2-2 TRBV12-3/TRBV12-4 ASKDTGAGELF
10 TRBJ2-3 TRBV5-1 ASSLEGDTQY
13 TRBJ1-1 TRBV27 ASSLSYGGRTEAF